The 14 T cell receptor beta chains presented below share a single source sample, sequenced in a study of CD8 T cells in Susac syndrome. A quantity of about 0.5 to 1 ug RNA underwent reverse transcription using random hexamers. TCRdb redid the calling of the immunoSEQ multiplex PCR reads with MiXCR, one entry per CDR3 protein. The repertoire holds 69,000 or so distinct CDR3 sequences, with 85% to 95% as singletons. The source material was CD8+ T cells from PBMCs. These receptors were taken from a human donor in good health.

The rearrangement joins TRBV24-1 to TRBJ2-5, with 8 bases identical to TRBD1. Germline values: CDR1 KGHDR, CDR2 SFDVKD. The CDR3 is made up of 16 amino acids. J lost 2 bases, V lost 1 base, and 5 bases had no gene match. Here the CDR3 DNA reads TGTGCCACCAGTGATTTTCGACAGGGGAGACAAGAGACCCAGTACTTC. Its translation: CATSDFRQGRQETQYF.

The CDR3 protein is CASSQAGYSYNEQFF. CDR3 DNA sequence: TGTGCCAGCAGCCAGGCGGGGTACTCCTACAATGAGCAGTTCTTC. This chain links TRBV27 with TRBJ2-1, with D perhaps matching TRBD2 (6 bases). CDR1 is MNHEY and CDR2 is SMNVEV in the germline V gene (reference sequence). Deletions cut 6 bases from V and 0 bases from J, with 12 bases between. The CDR3 extends over 15 amino acids.

The chain carries TRBV28 and TRBJ1-2, with no clear D. Trimming pared 6 bases from V and 4 bases from J, leaving 9 bases between. Per germline, CDR1 MDHEN and CDR2 SYDVKM. This CDR3 region has 12 residues. The CDR3 sequence is CASRGSGYGYTF. The CDR3 nucleotides read TGTGCCAGCAGGGGGAGTGGCTATGGCTACACCTTC.

The J gene is TRBJ1-2, the V gene TRBV4-1, with D unclear. CDR1 and CDR2 from the germline V gene are MGHRA and YSYEKL. The CDR3 covers 16 residues. Trimming stripped 4 bases from V and 1 base from J, with 16 bases between. The CDR3 nucleotides are TGCGCCAGCAGCCCCCAGGACTTTGAGGTTAACTATGGCTACACCTTC. Its translation: CASSPQDFEVNYGYTF.

The chain recombines TRBV20-1 with TRBJ2-4; possible D gene TRBD1, 6 bases. The CDR3 totals 12 residues. V shed 5 bases and J shed 6 bases, with 11 bases lying between them. Per germline, CDR1 DFQATT and CDR2 SNEGSKA (reference sequence). CDR3 nucleotides: TGCAGTGCTGATGACAGGTTAAACATTCAGTACTTC. It translates to CSADDRLNIQYF.

The chain employs TRBV9 and TRBJ2-1; 7 positions match TRBD1. Germline V lookup: CDR1 SGDLS, CDR2 YYNGEE. Germline trimming cut 0 bases from V and 3 bases from J; bases unmatched to any gene: 3. The CDR3 loop spans 15 amino acids. CDR3 sequence: CASSVGGGGYNEQFF. The CDR3 bases are TGTGCCAGCAGCGTAGGAGGGGGCGGCTACAATGAGCAGTTCTTC.

This sequence joins TRBV14 and TRBJ2-1; D unclear. This CDR3 spans 12 amino acids. In germline, CDR1 is SGHDN, CDR2 FVKESK. V lost 4 bases to trimming and J lost 15 bases, with 16 bases between them. CDR3 nucleotides: TGTGCCAGCAGCCTTACCGGGTTTAGGCCGTTCTTC. It translates to CASSLTGFRPFF.

The V and J genes are TRBV6-5 and TRBJ2-5, with D perhaps TRBD2 (7 bases). CDR1 and CDR2 from the germline V gene are MNHEY and SVGAGI. The CDR3 sequence is 15 residues long. The germline V and J ends were trimmed by 0 bases and 5 bases, with 13 bases remaining between them. The CDR3 loop reads CASSYSAGAGETQYF. CDR3 bases: TGTGCCAGCAGTTACTCGGCGGGGGCGGGGGAGACCCAGTACTTC.

The chain is built from TRBV19 and TRBJ2-2; no reliable D call. This CDR3 has 11 amino acids. Trimming left V 11 bases short and J 5 bases short, with 9 bases between. Germline lookup yields CDR1 LNHDA and CDR2 SQIVND (reference sequence). The DNA for the CDR3 is TGTGCCGTCTCAACTACCGGGGAGCTGTTTTTT. It is translated as CAVSTTGELFF.

The chain has TRBV12-3 or TRBV12-4 and TRBJ1-1; D remains ambiguous. With 6 bases removed from V and 7 bases from J, the gap between germline ends came to 15 bases. The CDR3 is 13 residues long. As DNA, the CDR3 is TGTGCCAGCAGCCGCGTCCGTGGGGTTGAAGCTTTCTTT. It is translated as CASSRVRGVEAFF.

The chain carries TRBV11-2 and TRBJ2-7; D is perhaps TRBD2 (5 bases). V lost 5 bases, J lost 6 bases, and 14 bases lay in between. The germline CDR1 and CDR2 sequences are SGHAT and FQNNGV. This CDR3 is built from 13 residues. CDR3 region: CASSLALGGEQYF. The CDR3 nucleotides are TGTGCCAGCAGCCTAGCATTGGGCGGCGAGCAGTACTTC.

The chain carries TRBV4-1 and TRBJ2-7; D is undetermined. This CDR3 region has 16 residues. Trimming removed 4 bases from V and 2 bases from J, with 18 bases in between. From germline, CDR1 is MGHRA and CDR2 YSYEKL. CDR3 sequence (DNA): TGCGCCAGCAGCCGCTCCCAGAAAATGACCGCCTACGAGCAGTACGTC. Residues: CASSRSQKMTAYEQYV.

This chain connects TRBV4-3 to TRBJ1-4; D not resolved. Looked up from germline, CDR1 is LGHNA and CDR2 is YSLEER. The CDR3 is 13 amino acids. V was cut by 0 bases and J by 8 bases, with 7 bases left in between. The CDR3 region is CASSQDRREKLFF. CDR3 bases: TGCGCCAGCAGCCAAGATAGACGCGAAAAACTGTTTTTT.

The rearrangement joins TRBV6-2 or TRBV6-3 to TRBJ2-7; tentatively, D is TRBD2 (5 bases). Germline V gives CDR1 MNHEY, CDR2 SVGEGT. The CDR3 spans 12 residues. The V gene lost 2 bases and the J gene lost 4 bases, with 6 bases spanning the gap. CDR3: CASSYGRYEQYV. DNA for the CDR3: TGTGCCAGCAGTTACGGGAGATACGAGCAGTACGTC.